These 28 T cell receptor beta chains share one sample of origin, sequenced in a study of T cells in Graves' hyperthyroidism and ophthalmopathy. Amplified TCR beta CDR3 regions derived from RNA transcripts. The study used the HTBI primer set for a first-round RT-PCR of the TCR CDR3. TCRdb fed the multiplex PCR reads into MiXCR, producing one record per CDR3 protein. The sample has 600,000 to 900,000 distinct CDR3 sequences; about 15% are singletons. The sequenced sample consisted of blood. These receptor sequences come from a man between 18 and 29 years old with Graves' hyperthyroidism.

The rearrangement links TRBV12-5 to TRBJ2-1; D is undetermined. The V end was cut by 5 bases, the J end by 7 bases, with 12 bases between. The V gene's germline CDR1 is LGHNT and CDR2 FRNRAP. The CDR3 length is 13 residues. In nucleotides, the CDR3 is TGTGCTAGTGGTCCCGCCCCCTTGAATGAGCAGTTCTTC. It codes for CASGPAPLNEQFF.

The J gene is TRBJ2-7, the V gene TRBV4-2; possibly TRBD2 for D (5 bases). The CDR3 contains 15 residues. Germline loops: CDR1 LGHNA, CDR2 YNFKEQ. V was clipped by 0 bases and J by 7 bases, with 16 bases between them. The CDR3 sequence: CASSQETGLRGEQYF. The CDR3 DNA reads as TGTGCCAGCAGCCAAGAGACGGGTCTCCGAGGGGAGCAGTACTTC.

The chain combines TRBV7-9 with TRBJ1-6; D is perhaps TRBD1 (5 bases). The CDR3 has 16 residues. The germline V and J ends were trimmed by 6 bases and 9 bases, with 21 bases remaining between them. CDR1 and CDR2 (germline): SEHNR, FQNEAQ (reference sequence). DNA for the CDR3: TGTGCCAGCAGTCCGTTGCGTAGGGGATCGAGTTCACCCCTCCACTTT. Its translation: CASSPLRRGSSSPLHF.

This clonotype was recorded many times. V and J are TRBV28 and TRBJ2-3; weak D call: TRBD1 (6 bases). Germline V gene sequence: CDR1 MDHEN, CDR2 SYDVKM. V was trimmed by 6 bases and J by 2 bases, leaving 12 bases between them. This CDR3 contains 14 residues. CDR3 sequence reads: CASRGAGATDTQYF. DNA for the CDR3: TGTGCCAGCAGAGGAGCAGGGGCCACAGATACGCAGTATTTT.

This clonotype was observed at least ten times. The chain employs TRBV27 and TRBJ2-7; D unresolved. The CDR3 consists of 10 residues. Germline lookup yields CDR1 MNHEY and CDR2 SMNVEV (reference sequence). Deletions cut 3 bases from V and 6 bases from J, with 3 bases between. CDR3 residues: CASSFAEQYF. The CDR3 DNA is TGTGCCAGCAGTTTTGCCGAGCAGTACTTC.

A word on this clonotype: A much bigger clone sits one base away, suggesting this may be a read error. The chain carries TRBV28 and TRBJ2-3, with 7 bases identical to TRBD2. The J segment lost 8 bases and the V segment lost 3 bases, leaving 11 bases of the junction unmatched. Germline V gene sequence: CDR1 MDHEN, CDR2 SYDVKM. The CDR3 spans 15 residues. Here the CDR3 reads CASSLGRGDLGTQYF. CDR3 sequence (DNA): TGTGCCAGCAGTTTGGGACGGGGGGATTTGGGTACGCAGTATTTT.

This clonotype has at least ten counts. The J gene is TRBJ1-4, the V gene TRBV30; 10 nucleotides line up with TRBD1. This CDR3 is 13 amino acids long. V dropped 8 bases and J dropped 6; count of bases not matched to a gene: 6. Germline values: CDR1 GTSNPN, CDR2 SVGIG (reference sequence). CDR3 nucleotide sequence: TGTGCCCGCCGACAGGGGGCGGATGAAAAACTGTTTTTT. The encoded protein is CARRQGADEKLFF.

Many counts were recorded for this clonotype. The CDR3 sequence: CSVRQHLAGAYNEQFF. The CDR3 nucleotides read TGCAGCGTCAGGCAGCATCTAGCGGGGGCCTACAATGAGCAGTTCTTC. This chain uses TRBV29-1 with TRBJ2-1; 10 bases line up with TRBD2. Germline V gives CDR1 SQVTM, CDR2 ANQGSEA. With V trimmed by 6 bases and J by 2 bases, 10 bases remained unmatched. The CDR3 spans 16 residues.

This clonotype was seen at least ten times. The germline gene is not matched at one end of the junction; a read error may be the cause. The rearrangement joins TRBV13 to TRBJ2-7; 12 nucleotides match TRBD2. In germline, CDR1 is PRHDT, CDR2 FYEKMQ (reference sequence). The CDR3 length is 16 residues. In DNA form, the CDR3 reads TGTGCCAGCAGCTCCTTTCTAGCGGGAGGGTCCTCCGAGCAGTACTTC. This sequence encodes CASSSFLAGGSSEQYF.

This clonotype has a count of ten or more. The J gene is TRBJ2-7, the V gene TRBV12-3 or TRBV12-4; TRBD1 is a possible D gene (6 bases). Trimming removed 6 bases at V and 2 bases at J, with 14 bases between. The CDR3 runs 14 residues. DNA of the CDR3: TGTGCCAGCAGCGAAGTGGGACATGCCTACGAGCAGTACTTC. Translating it yields CASSEVGHAYEQYF.

The table lists this clonotype with a few counts. This chain joins TRBV7-2 and TRBJ2-7; a weak D match, TRBD1 (5 bases). The CDR3 loop spans 15 amino acids. The germline CDR1 and CDR2 sequences are SGHTA and FQGNSA. Trimming cost V 5 bases and J 2 bases, with 16 bases left between them. The CDR3 region is CASSPITGGAYEQYF. The DNA for the CDR3 is TGTGCCAGCAGCCCCATAACAGGTGGGGCCTACGAGCAGTACTTC.

This clonotype was observed a handful of times. The chain has TRBV2 and TRBJ2-5; TRBD1 aligns across 9 bases. CDR1 SNHLY and CDR2 FYNNEI come from the germline V gene. CDR3 length: 14 residues. V lost 8 bases, J lost 6 bases, and 10 bases stayed unmatched. The CDR3 protein is CASWSGQGLKTQYF. CDR3 sequence (DNA): TGTGCCAGCTGGTCGGGACAGGGTCTAAAGACCCAGTACTTC. The whole variable domain, filled in from reference TRBV2 and TRBJ2-5, reads EPEVTQTPSHQVTQMGQEVILRCVPISNHLYFYWYRQILGQKVEFLVSFYNNEISEKSEIFDDQFSVERPDGSNFTLKIRSTKLEDSAMYFCASWSGQGLKTQYFGPGTRLLVL.

This clonotype was detected many times. The rearrangement uses TRBV12-3 or TRBV12-4 and TRBJ1-4; D ambiguous. The V end lost 4 bases, the J end lost 7 bases, and 4 bases lay between the germline ends. The CDR3 covers 11 residues. Here the CDR3 reads CASSWGEKLFF. The DNA for the CDR3 is TGTGCCAGCAGTTGGGGTGAAAAACTGTTTTTT.

The rearrangement links TRBV18 to TRBJ1-6, with TRBD1 matching over 9 bases. The V and J ends lost 5 bases and 5 bases, in that order; junction bases with no gene match: 7. CDR1 is KGHSH, CDR2 LQKENI, per germline. The CDR3 loop spans 16 amino acids. The chain's CDR3 is CASSRLQGANNSPLHF. DNA for the CDR3: TGTGCCAGCTCAAGATTACAGGGGGCGAATAATTCACCCCTCCACTTT.

The chain employs TRBV6-2 or TRBV6-3 and TRBJ2-1; 9 bases line up with TRBD2. Germline lookup yields CDR1 MNHEY and CDR2 SVGEGT. Trimming took 2 bases from V and 0 from J; bases not matched to a gene: 5. The CDR3 spans 17 residues. CDR3 in amino acids: CASSYTSGYSSYNEQFF. Written as DNA, the CDR3 is TGTGCCAGCAGTTACACTAGCGGGTACAGCTCCTACAATGAGCAGTTCTTC.

The chain recombines TRBV12-3 or TRBV12-4 with TRBJ2-7; no firm D call. The CDR3 consists of 13 residues. V lost 6 bases to trimming and J lost 3 bases, with 12 bases between them. CDR3 region: CASRPGGVYEQYF. The CDR3 nucleotides are TGTGCCAGCAGGCCGGGTGGGGTCTACGAGCAGTACTTC.

Only a few counts were recorded for this clonotype. The rearrangement links TRBV24-1 to TRBJ2-1; tentatively, D is TRBD2 (6 bases). The CDR3 totals 16 residues. Germline assignment: CDR1 KGHDR and CDR2 SFDVKD. Between the trimmed V and J ends, which lost 1 base and 5 bases, there was a span of 14 bases. CDR3 region: CATSDFGGPLDNEQFF. The CDR3 DNA follows: TGTGCCACCAGTGATTTTGGAGGGCCCTTGGACAATGAGCAGTTCTTC.

This clonotype was seen many times. This rearrangement joins TRBV6-1 to TRBJ1-1, with a possible D match to TRBD1 (6 bases). This CDR3 has 14 residues. CDR1 and CDR2 (germline): MNHNS, SASEGT. Trimming stripped 6 bases from V and 1 base from J, with 12 bases between. This CDR3 reads CASRATGPNTEAFF. The CDR3 bases are TGTGCCAGCAGGGCAACAGGGCCGAACACTGAAGCTTTCTTT.

This clonotype was detected many times. The chain employs TRBV2 and TRBJ1-4; D is perhaps TRBD1 (6 bases). Germline-derived CDR1 and CDR2 are SNHLY and FYNNEI. V was cut by 3 bases and J by 7 bases, with 21 bases left in between. The length of the CDR3 is 17 residues. CDR3: CASSEVTGPRGGEKLFF. DNA of the CDR3: TGTGCCAGCAGTGAGGTCACCGGGCCCAGGGGAGGTGAAAAACTGTTTTTT.

This clonotype showed up just a few times. The chain links TRBV10-3 to TRBJ1-5, with D tentatively TRBD1 (5 bases). The length of the CDR3 is 13 residues. Germline CDR1 reads ENHRY; CDR2 reads SYGVKD. V was pared by 7 bases and J by 3 bases, with 10 bases between. The CDR3 bases are TGTGCCATCAAGGGGACGGTCAATCAGCCCCAGCATTTT. This codes for CAIKGTVNQPQHF.

The J gene is TRBJ2-1, the V gene TRBV30; TRBD1 might be the D (5 bases). Germline V lookup: CDR1 GTSNPN, CDR2 SVGIG (reference sequence). Trimming pared 2 bases from V and 8 bases from J, leaving 10 bases between. This CDR3 comprises 12 residues. The CDR3 DNA reads as TGTGCCTGGAGTCCAGGGTTCCATGAGCAGTTCTTC. It is translated as CAWSPGFHEQFF.

V usage is TRBV4-1 and J usage is TRBJ2-6; TRBD2 is a possible D gene (7 bases). With 4 bases removed from V and 0 bases from J, the gap between germline ends came to 22 bases. There are 20 residues in the CDR3. Germline V gene data show CDR1 as MGHRA and CDR2 as YSYEKL. CDR3 in amino acids: CASSPGGGGGGSSGANVLTF. CDR3 nucleotides: TGCGCCAGCAGCCCCGGGGGAGGGGGAGGCGGGAGCTCTGGGGCCAACGTCCTGACTTTC.

This clonotype was observed at least ten times. The chain combines TRBV12-3 or TRBV12-4 with TRBJ2-5; D is possibly TRBD2 (5 bases). V gave up 3 bases and J gave up 5 bases, with 10 bases separating them. CDR3 length equals 13 residues. CDR3 residues: CASSFIGSETQYF. The DNA for the CDR3 is TGTGCCAGCAGTTTCATAGGGAGCGAGACCCAGTACTTC.

The V gene is TRBV20-1, the J gene TRBJ2-1, with D perhaps being TRBD1 or TRBD2 (6 bases each). The CDR3 covers 14 residues. Germline V lookup: CDR1 DFQATT, CDR2 SNEGSKA (reference sequence). V lost 6 bases, J lost 8 bases, and 20 bases lay in between. CDR3 residues: CSAGPKGGRDEQFF. The CDR3, as DNA: TGCAGTGCCGGGCCGAAGGGGGGTCGGGATGAGCAGTTCTTC.

Of note for this clonotype: A much larger clonotype is one base distant, so this may be a read error. The genes are TRBV28 and TRBJ2-5, with 8 bases lining up with TRBD2. The germline gives CDR1 MDHEN, CDR2 SYDVKM. The CDR3 is made up of 18 amino acids. CDR3 DNA: TGTGCCAGCACCTTAAAGGGTTTAGGCGGGAGGCCCGAAGAGACCCAGTCCTTC. It encodes CASTLKGLGGRPEETQSF.

This clonotype was seen a few times. The J gene is TRBJ2-1, the V gene TRBV19; the match to TRBD2 covers 9 bases. Germline CDR1 reads LNHDA; CDR2 reads SQIVND (reference sequence). The CDR3 has 16 residues. The junction had 11 bases not matched to a gene; V was cut back by 3 bases and J by 8 bases. The CDR3 reads CASSMASGDPRDEQFF. The CDR3 DNA reads TGTGCCAGTAGTATGGCTAGCGGGGACCCTAGGGATGAGCAGTTCTTC. Full variable domain (rest looked up from reference TRBV19 and TRBJ2-1): DGGITQSPKYLFRKEGQNVTLSCEQNLNHDAMYWYRQDPGQGLRLIYYSQIVNDFQKGDIAEGYSVSREKKESFPLTVTSAQKNPTAFYLCASSMASGDPRDEQFFGPGTRLTVL.

This clonotype was found a few times. The chain links TRBV20-1 to TRBJ1-1, with TRBD1 matching 9 bases. There are 15 residues in the CDR3. With 1 base clipped from V and 11 bases from J, the junction kept 14 bases outside the gene matches. Per the germline V gene, CDR1 is DFQATT and CDR2 is SNEGSKA (reference sequence). The CDR3 reads CSARAPQGARRVAFF. CDR3 in DNA: TGCAGTGCTAGAGCCCCACAGGGGGCGCGGAGGGTTGCTTTCTTT.

This sequence joins TRBV7-2 and TRBJ2-1; 9 nucleotides match TRBD2. Germline trimming cut 3 bases from V and 12 bases from J; bases unmatched to any gene: 3. This CDR3 contains 12 residues. The V gene's germline CDR1 is SGHTA and CDR2 FQGNSA. This CDR3 reads CASSLTSGAQFF. Written as DNA, the CDR3 is TGTGCCAGCAGCTTGACTAGCGGAGCGCAGTTCTTC.